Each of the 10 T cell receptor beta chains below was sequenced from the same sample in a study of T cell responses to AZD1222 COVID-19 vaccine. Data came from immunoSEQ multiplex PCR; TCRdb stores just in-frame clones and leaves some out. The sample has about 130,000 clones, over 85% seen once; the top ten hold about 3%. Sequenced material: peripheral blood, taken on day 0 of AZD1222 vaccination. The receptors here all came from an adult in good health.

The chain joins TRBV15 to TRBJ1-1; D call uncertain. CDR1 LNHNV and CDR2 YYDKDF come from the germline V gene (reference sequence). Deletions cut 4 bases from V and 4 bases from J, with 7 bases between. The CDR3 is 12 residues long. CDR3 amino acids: CATSTGGTEAFF. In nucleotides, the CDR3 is TGTGCCACCAGCACGGGAGGCACTGAAGCTTTCTTT.

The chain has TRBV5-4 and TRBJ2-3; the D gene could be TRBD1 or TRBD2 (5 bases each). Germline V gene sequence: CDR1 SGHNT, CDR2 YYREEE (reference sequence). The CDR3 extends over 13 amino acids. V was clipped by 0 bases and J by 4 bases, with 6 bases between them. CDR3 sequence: CASSLAGPDTQYF. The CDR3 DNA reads TGTGCCAGCAGCTTGGCGGGACCAGATACGCAGTATTTT.

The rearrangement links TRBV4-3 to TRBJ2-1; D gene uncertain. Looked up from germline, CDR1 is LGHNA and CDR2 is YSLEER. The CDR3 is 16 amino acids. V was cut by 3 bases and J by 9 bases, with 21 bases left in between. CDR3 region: CASSHNIEPRFGEQFF. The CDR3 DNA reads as TGCGCCAGCAGCCACAATATAGAGCCGAGGTTTGGTGAGCAGTTCTTC.

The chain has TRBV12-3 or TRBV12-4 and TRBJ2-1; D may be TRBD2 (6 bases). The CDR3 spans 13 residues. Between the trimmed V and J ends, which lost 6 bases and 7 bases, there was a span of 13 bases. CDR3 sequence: CASSSRLVNEQFF. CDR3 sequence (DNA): TGTGCCAGCAGCAGCAGACTAGTGAATGAGCAGTTCTTC.

CDR3 DNA sequence: TGTGCCAGCAGTTTGAGCAGGTCCTTCTATGGCTACACCTTC. As protein: CASSLSRSFYGYTF. J is TRBJ1-2 and V is TRBV28; D gene uncertain. The germline CDR1 and CDR2 sequences are MDHEN and SYDVKM. The CDR3 loop spans 14 amino acids. V lost 3 bases, J lost 4 bases, and 12 bases lay in between.

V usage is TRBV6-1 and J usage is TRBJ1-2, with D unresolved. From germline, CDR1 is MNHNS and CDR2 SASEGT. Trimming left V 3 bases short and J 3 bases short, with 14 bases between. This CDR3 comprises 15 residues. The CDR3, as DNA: TGTGCCAGCAGTGATGGGATTGGCCCCTACTATGGCTACACCTTC. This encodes CASSDGIGPYYGYTF.

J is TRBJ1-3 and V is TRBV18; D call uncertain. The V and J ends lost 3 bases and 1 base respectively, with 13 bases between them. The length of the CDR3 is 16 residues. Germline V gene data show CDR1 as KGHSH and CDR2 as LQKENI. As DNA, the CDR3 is TGTGCCAGCTCACCGCGGTCTGGCGGATCTGGAAACACCATATATTTT. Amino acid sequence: CASSPRSGGSGNTIYF.

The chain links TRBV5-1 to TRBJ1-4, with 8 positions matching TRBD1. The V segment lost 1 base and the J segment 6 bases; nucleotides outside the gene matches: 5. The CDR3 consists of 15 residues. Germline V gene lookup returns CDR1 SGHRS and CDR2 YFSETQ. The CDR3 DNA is TGCGCCAGCAGCTTGAGCACGGGACAGGATGAAAAACTGTTTTTT. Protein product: CASSLSTGQDEKLFF.

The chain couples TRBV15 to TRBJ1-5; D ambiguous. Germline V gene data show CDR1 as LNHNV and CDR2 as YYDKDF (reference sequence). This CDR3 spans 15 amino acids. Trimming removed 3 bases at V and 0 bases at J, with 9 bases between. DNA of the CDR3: TGTGCCACCAGCAGGTTCGAATATAGCAATCAGCCCCAGCATTTT. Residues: CATSRFEYSNQPQHF.

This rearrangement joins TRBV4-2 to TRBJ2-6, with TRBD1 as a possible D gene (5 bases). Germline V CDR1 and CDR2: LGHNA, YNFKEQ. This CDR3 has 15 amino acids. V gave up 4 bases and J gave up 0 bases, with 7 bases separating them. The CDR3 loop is CASSPQGSGANVLTF. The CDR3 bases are TGTGCCAGCAGCCCTCAGGGCTCTGGGGCCAACGTCCTGACTTTC.